The 9 T cell receptor beta chains presented below share a single source sample, sequenced in a study of blood T cells in healthy people across ages. Together with a sample-barcoded 5' primer, a J-beta primer mix was included in a second PCR lasting roughly 6 to 12 cycles. TCRdb re-called the 5' RACE reads through MiXCR, storing one row per CDR3 protein. The data show over a million distinct CDR3 sequences, about 25% seen once. Another study also made use of these data, one on T cells of mothers and their children.

The sample consisted of blood. Every receptor here comes from a girl aged 2-10 years in good health.

The chain uses TRBV12-3 or TRBV12-4 and TRBJ1-4; D gene uncertain. The CDR3 covers 14 residues. V was pared by 4 bases and J by 2 bases, with 8 bases between. CDR3 loop: CASSWSGTNEKLFF. As DNA, the CDR3 is TGTGCCAGCAGTTGGTCGGGGACTAATGAAAAACTGTTTTTT.

The gene calls are TRBV20-1 and TRBJ2-5; D call uncertain. Germline V CDR1 and CDR2: DFQATT, SNEGSKA (reference sequence). CDR3 length equals 11 residues. The ends were cut back, 5 bases at V and 0 bases at J, with 4 bases in the middle. CDR3: CSAPYQETQYF. The CDR3 DNA is TGCAGTGCTCCCTACCAAGAGACCCAGTACTTC.

The rearrangement joins TRBV12-3 or TRBV12-4 to TRBJ1-2; no firm D call. CDR3 length: 14 residues. V was shortened by 5 bases and J by 0 bases, with 10 bases between the two germline ends. The CDR3 DNA follows: TGTGCCAGCAGTCCCCGGGGAGCTAACTATGGCTACACCTTC. The encoded protein is CASSPRGANYGYTF.

This sequence joins TRBV28 and TRBJ1-5; the D is unclear. This CDR3 spans 12 amino acids. Germline V CDR1 and CDR2: MDHEN, SYDVKM. V lost 6 bases and J 6 bases, leaving 9 bases between the germline ends. The CDR3: CASSPTLQPQHF. In nucleotides, the CDR3 is TGTGCCAGCAGCCCGACCCTTCAGCCCCAGCATTTT.

The chain has TRBV7-9 and TRBJ2-7, with D possibly matching TRBD2 (5 bases). The ends were cut back, 5 bases at V and 6 bases at J, with 11 bases in the middle. The CDR3 has 12 amino acids. The germline V gene has CDR1 SEHNR and CDR2 FQNEAQ (reference sequence). CDR3 bases: TGTGCCAGCAGCCTGGACTGGCGCGAGCAGTACTTC. Its translation is CASSLDWREQYF.

The chain couples TRBV29-1 to TRBJ1-1, with D maybe TRBD1 (5 bases). The germline CDR1 and CDR2 sequences are SQVTM and ANQGSEA. This CDR3 comprises 16 residues. Trimming pared 4 bases from V and 1 base from J, leaving 19 bases between. CDR3 nucleotides: TGCAGCGTTGGAGGGCCGACAGTAAGGGGGAACACTGAAGCTTTCTTT. Its translation: CSVGGPTVRGNTEAFF.

This clonotype was recorded a few times. V and J are TRBV7-2 and TRBJ1-2; TRBD1 matches 8 bases. V lost 0 bases to trimming and J lost 1 base; unmatched junction nucleotides: 1. This CDR3 region has 15 residues. Germline V gene data show CDR1 as SGHTA and CDR2 as FQGNSA. The CDR3 bases are TGTGCCAGCAGCTTAGCTACAGGGGGTAACTATGGCTACACCTTC. Translating it yields CASSLATGGNYGYTF. The variable domain in full, with the rest retrieved from reference TRBV7-2 and TRBJ1-2, is GAGVSQSPSNKVTEKGKDVELRCDPISGHTALYWYRQSLGQGLEFLIYFQGNSAPDKSGLPSDRFSAERTGGSVSTLTIQRTQQEDSAVYLCASSLATGGNYGYTFGSGTRLTVV.

The V and J genes are TRBV13 and TRBJ2-3; 8 bases fit TRBD2. In germline, CDR1 is PRHDT, CDR2 FYEKMQ (reference sequence). The CDR3 length is 16 residues. V lost 4 bases, J lost 2 bases, and 8 bases stayed unmatched. The CDR3 DNA reads TGTGCCAGCAGCTCTGGAGGCGGGGGGACCACAGATACGCAGTATTTT. This codes for CASSSGGGGTTDTQYF.

The sample holds a few counts of this clonotype. The J gene is TRBJ1-4, the V gene TRBV6-5, with unresolved D. V was trimmed by 2 bases and J by 5 bases, leaving 12 bases between them. Germline loops: CDR1 MNHEY, CDR2 SVGAGI. The CDR3 extends over 15 amino acids. CDR3 amino acids: CASSYQSDKNEKLFF. For the CDR3, the DNA is TGTGCCAGCAGTTACCAATCCGACAAGAATGAAAAACTGTTTTTT.